This TCR beta chain is from a study of persistence of HIV-infected CD4 T cells. The CDR3 covers 14 residues. Trimming removed 0 bases from V and 3 bases from J, with 10 bases in between. Germline assignment: CDR1 SGHRS and CDR2 YFSETQ. This was the immunoSEQ version 4 assay in survey mode. Assay used: immunoSEQ multiplex PCR; TCRdb lists only in-frame clones, some missing. This sample has about 20,000 clones, with 65% found just once. In its sample, this clone was seen once. Its target is not known. The stimulus was an HIV-1 Gag 15-mer peptide pool, 0.8 to 1 ug/peptide/mL. CD4+ T cells upregulating both CD40 ligand and CD69 were sorted as responding cells.

Source: CD4+ T cells sorted from PBMCs after approximately 19-hour stimulation, taken from a patient who received antiretroviral therapy. The chain couples TRBV5-1 to TRBJ2-7; TRBD1 might be the D (5 bases). The TCR originated in an adult woman with HIV who was CMV-seropositive. CDR3: CASSLEGNLYEQYF. Here the CDR3 DNA reads TGCGCCAGCAGCTTGGAGGGGAACCTCTACGAGCAGTACTTC.